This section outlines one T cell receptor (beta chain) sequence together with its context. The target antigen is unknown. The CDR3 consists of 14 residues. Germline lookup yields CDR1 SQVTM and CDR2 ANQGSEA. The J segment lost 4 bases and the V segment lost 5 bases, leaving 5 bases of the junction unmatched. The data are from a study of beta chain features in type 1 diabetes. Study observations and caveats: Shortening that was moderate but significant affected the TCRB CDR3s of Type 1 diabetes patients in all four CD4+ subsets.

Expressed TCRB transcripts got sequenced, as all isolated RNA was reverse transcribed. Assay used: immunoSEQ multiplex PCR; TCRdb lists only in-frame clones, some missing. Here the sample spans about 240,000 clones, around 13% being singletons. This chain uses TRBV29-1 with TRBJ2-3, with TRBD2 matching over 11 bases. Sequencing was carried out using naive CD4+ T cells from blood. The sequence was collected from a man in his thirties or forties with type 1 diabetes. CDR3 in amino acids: CSVTRLAGPDTQYF. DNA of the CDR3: TGCAGCGTTACCAGACTAGCGGGACCAGATACGCAGTATTTT.